This TCR beta chain stems from a study of T cells after somatic rescue of genetic block. With 5 bases removed from V and 6 bases from J, the gap between germline ends came to 16 bases. The CDR3 has 15 amino acids. CDR1 and CDR2 (germline): MGHRA, YSYEKL. TCRdb keeps only in-frame clones here, not all; method: immunoSEQ multiplex PCR. The table lists 80,000 to 100,000 clones, 75% to 90% of them singletons. The chain links TRBV4-1 to TRBJ1-4; no reliable D call. The TCR originated in a woman aged 18-29 years. What was sequenced was peripheral blood mononuclear cells (PBMCs). The CDR3 DNA is TGCGCCAGCAGCTCCGGGAGGTTCGTTGATGAAAAACTGTTTTTT. This sequence encodes CASSSGRFVDEKLFF.